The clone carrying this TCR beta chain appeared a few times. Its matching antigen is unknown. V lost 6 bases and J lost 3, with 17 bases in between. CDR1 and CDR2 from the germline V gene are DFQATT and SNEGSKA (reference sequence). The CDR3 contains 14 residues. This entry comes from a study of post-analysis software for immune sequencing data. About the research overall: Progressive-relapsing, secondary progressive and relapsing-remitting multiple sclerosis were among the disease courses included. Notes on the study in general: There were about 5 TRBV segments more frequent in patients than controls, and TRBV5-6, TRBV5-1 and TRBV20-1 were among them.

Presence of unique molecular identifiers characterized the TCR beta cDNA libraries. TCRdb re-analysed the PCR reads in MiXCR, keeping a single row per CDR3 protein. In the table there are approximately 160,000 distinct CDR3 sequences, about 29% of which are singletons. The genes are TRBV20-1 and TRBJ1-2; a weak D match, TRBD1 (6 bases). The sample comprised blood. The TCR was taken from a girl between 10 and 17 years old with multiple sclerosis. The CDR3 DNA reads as TGCAGTGCCGCTAAGGAGGGGGGACACTATGGCTACACCTTC. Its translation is CSAAKEGGHYGYTF.